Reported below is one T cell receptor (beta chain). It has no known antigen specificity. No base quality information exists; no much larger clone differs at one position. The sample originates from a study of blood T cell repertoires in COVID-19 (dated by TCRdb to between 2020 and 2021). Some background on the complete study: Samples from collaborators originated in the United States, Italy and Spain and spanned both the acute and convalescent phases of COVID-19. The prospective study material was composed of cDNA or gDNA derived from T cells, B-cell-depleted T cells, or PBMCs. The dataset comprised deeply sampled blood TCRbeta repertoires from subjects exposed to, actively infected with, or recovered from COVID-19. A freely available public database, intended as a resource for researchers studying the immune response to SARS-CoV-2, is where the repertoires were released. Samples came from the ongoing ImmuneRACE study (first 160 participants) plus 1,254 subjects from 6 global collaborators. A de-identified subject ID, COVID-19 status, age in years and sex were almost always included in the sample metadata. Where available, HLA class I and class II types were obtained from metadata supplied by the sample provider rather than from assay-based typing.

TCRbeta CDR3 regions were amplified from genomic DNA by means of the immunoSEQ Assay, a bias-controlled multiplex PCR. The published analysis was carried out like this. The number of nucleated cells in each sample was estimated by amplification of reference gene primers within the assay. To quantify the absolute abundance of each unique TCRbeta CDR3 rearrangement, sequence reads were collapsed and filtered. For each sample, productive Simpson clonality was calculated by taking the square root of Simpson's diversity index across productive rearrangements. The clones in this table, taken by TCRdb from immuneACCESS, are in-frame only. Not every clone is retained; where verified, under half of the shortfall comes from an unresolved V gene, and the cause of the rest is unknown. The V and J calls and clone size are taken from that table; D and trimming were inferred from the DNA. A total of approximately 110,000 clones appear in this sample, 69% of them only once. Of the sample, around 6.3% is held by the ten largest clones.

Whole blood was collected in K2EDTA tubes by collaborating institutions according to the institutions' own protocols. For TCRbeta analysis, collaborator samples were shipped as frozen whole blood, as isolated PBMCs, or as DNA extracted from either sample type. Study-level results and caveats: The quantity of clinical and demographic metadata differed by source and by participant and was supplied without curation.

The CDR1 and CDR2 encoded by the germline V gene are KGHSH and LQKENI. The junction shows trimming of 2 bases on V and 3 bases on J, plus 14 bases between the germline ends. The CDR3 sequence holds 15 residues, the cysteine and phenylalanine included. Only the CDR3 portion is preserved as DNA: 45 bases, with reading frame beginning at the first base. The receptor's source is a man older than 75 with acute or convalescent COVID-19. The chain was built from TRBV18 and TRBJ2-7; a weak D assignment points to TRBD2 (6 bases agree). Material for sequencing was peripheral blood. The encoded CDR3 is CASSPSIGGNYEQYF. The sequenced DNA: TGTGCCAGCTCACCAAGTATCGGCGGGAACTACGAGCAGTACTTC.